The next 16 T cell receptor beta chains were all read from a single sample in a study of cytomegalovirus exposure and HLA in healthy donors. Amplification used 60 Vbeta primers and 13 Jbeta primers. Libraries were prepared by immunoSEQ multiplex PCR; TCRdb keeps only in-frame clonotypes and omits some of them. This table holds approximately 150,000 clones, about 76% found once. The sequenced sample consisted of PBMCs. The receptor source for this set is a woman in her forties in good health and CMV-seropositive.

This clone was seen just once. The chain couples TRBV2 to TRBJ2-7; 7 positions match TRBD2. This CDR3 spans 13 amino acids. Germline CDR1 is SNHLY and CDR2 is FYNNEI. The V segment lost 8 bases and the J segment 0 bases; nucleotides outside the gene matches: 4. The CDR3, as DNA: TGTGCCAGCCGTCGGGACTACTCCTACGAGCAGTACTTC. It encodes CASRRDYSYEQYF.

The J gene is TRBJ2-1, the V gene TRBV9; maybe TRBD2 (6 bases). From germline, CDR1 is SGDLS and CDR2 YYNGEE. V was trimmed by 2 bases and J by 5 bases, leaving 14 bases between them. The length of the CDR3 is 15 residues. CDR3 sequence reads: CASSVLLGGNNEQFF. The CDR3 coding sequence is TGTGCCAGCAGCGTCCTGCTGGGGGGAAACAATGAGCAGTTCTTC.

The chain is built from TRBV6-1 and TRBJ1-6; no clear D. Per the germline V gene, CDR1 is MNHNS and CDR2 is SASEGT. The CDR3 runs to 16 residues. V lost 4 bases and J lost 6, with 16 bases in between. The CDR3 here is CASSVGSGSANSPLHF. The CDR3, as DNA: TGTGCCAGCAGTGTGGGGTCTGGGAGCGCTAATTCACCCCTCCACTTT.

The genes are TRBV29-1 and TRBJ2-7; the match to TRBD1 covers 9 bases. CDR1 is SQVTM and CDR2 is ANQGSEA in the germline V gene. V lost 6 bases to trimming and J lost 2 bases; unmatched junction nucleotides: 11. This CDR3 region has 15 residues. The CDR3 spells CSVLRPGTGTYEQYF. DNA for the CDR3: TGCAGCGTGCTGAGGCCGGGGACAGGGACCTACGAGCAGTACTTC.

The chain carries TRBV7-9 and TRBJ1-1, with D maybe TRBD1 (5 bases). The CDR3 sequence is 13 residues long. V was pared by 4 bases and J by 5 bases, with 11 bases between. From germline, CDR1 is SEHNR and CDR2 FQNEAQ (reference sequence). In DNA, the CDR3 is TGTGCCAGCAGCTCGGGGGGGTATACTGAAGCTTTCTTT. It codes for CASSSGGYTEAFF.

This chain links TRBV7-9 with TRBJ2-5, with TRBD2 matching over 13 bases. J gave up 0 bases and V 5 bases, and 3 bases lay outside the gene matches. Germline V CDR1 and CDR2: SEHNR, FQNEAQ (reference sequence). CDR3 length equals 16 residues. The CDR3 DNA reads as TGTGCCAGCAGCCTGGGACTAGCGGGGTACCAAGAGACCCAGTACTTC. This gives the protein CASSLGLAGYQETQYF.

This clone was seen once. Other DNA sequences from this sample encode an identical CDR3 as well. The CDR3 reads CASSTGSSYEQYF. CDR3 DNA sequence: TGTGCCAGTAGTACAGGGTCCTCCTACGAGCAGTACTTC. The chain employs TRBV19 and TRBJ2-7; D is possibly TRBD1 (5 bases). This CDR3 region has 13 residues. The germline CDR1 and CDR2 sequences are LNHDA and SQIVND (reference sequence). V shed 4 bases and J shed 0 bases, with 7 bases lying between them. Variable domain in full (rest from reference TRBV19 and TRBJ2-7): DGGITQSPKYLFRKEGQNVTLSCEQNLNHDAMYWYRQDPGQGLRLIYYSQIVNDFQKGDIAEGYSVSREKKESFPLTVTSAQKNPTAFYLCASSTGSSYEQYFGPGTRLTVT.

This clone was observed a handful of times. Here the CDR3 reads CASSIGWTGLGETQYF. The CDR3 DNA reads as TGTGCCAGTAGTATAGGATGGACAGGGTTAGGAGAGACCCAGTACTTC. V usage is TRBV19 and J usage is TRBJ2-5, with TRBD1 identical over 8 bases. Trimming at V came to 1 base and at J to 4 bases, leaving 8 bases not matched to a gene. CDR3 length: 16 residues. Germline CDR1 is LNHDA and CDR2 is SQIVND (reference sequence).

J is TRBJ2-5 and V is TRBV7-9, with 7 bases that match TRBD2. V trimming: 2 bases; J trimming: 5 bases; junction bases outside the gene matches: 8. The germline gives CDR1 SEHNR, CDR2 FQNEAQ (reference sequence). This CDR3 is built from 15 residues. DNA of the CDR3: TGTGCCAGCAGCTTAAGTGGGAGGGTCCACGAGACCCAGTACTTC. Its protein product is CASSLSGRVHETQYF.

CDR3 loop: CASSSDRGLGGYTF. In DNA, the CDR3 is TGTGCCAGCAGCTCTGACAGGGGGCTTGGAGGCTACACCTTC. The rearrangement joins TRBV5-6 to TRBJ1-2, with 10 bases lining up with TRBD1. The length of the CDR3 is 14 residues. From germline, CDR1 is SGHDT and CDR2 YYEEEE. V shed 3 bases, J shed 8 bases, and the junction held 7 bases outside the gene matches. The full variable domain, its missing parts supplied by reference TRBV5-6 and TRBJ1-2, is DAGVTQSPTHLIKTRGQQVTLRCSPKSGHDTVSWYQQALGQGPQFIFQYYEEEERQRGNFPDRFSGHQFPNYSSELNVNALLLGDSALYLCASSSDRGLGGYTFGSGTRLTVV.

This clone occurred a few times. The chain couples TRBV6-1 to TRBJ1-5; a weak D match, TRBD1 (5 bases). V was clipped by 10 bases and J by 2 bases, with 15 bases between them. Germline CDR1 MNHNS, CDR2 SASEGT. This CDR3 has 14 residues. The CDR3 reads CATRTYAGNQPQHF. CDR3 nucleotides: TGTGCCACCCGGACATACGCGGGCAATCAGCCCCAGCATTTT.

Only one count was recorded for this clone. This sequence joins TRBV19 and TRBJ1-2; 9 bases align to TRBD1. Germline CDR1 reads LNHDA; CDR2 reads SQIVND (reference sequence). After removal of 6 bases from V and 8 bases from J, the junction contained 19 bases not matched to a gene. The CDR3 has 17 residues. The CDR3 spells CASSGQGTSIMANGYTF. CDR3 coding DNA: TGTGCCAGTAGCGGACAGGGGACCTCCATTATGGCTAACGGCTACACCTTC.

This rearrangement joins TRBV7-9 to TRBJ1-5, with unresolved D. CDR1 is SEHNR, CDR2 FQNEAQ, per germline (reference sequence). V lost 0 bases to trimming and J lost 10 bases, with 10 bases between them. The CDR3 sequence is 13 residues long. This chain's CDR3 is CASSLAERAPQHF. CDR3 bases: TGTGCCAGCAGCTTAGCGGAGAGAGCCCCCCAGCATTTT.

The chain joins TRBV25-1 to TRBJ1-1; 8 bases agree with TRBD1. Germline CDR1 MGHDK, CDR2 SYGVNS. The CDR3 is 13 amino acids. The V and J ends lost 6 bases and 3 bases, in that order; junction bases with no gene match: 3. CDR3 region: CASRVQGDTEAFF. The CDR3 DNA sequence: TGTGCCAGCAGGGTACAGGGGGACACTGAAGCTTTCTTT. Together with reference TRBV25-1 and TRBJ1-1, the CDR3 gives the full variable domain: EADIYQTPRYLVIGTGKKITLECSQTMGHDKMYWYQQDPGMELHLIHYSYGVNSTEKGDLSSESTVSRIRTEHFPLTLESARPSHTSQYLCASRVQGDTEAFFGQGTRLTVV.

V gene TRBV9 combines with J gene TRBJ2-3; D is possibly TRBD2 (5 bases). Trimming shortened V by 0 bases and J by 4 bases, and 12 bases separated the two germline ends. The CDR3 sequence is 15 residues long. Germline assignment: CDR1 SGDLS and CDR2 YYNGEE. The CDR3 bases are TGTGCCAGCAGCGTAGACGCGGCGGGCGCAGATACGCAGTATTTT. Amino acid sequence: CASSVDAAGADTQYF.

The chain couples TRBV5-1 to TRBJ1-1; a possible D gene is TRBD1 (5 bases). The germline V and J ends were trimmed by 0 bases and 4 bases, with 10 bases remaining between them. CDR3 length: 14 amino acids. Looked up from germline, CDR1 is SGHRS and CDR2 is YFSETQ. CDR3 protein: CASSLAGGGTEAFF. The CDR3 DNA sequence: TGCGCCAGCAGCTTGGCCGGGGGGGGCACTGAAGCTTTCTTT.